Reported below is one T cell receptor beta chain. This clonotype was recorded many times. What this receptor recognizes is not known. An end of the junction does not agree with germline; a read error may underlie this. This entry is derived from a study of neurological immune-mediated disorders (dated by TCRdb to about 2019). As for the study more broadly: Among the roughly 35 multiple sclerosis patients, relapsing-remitting MS accounted for about 31 and secondary progressive MS accounted for 3. The 90 to 120 TCR-beta libraries covered PBMC samples along with longitudinal samples, technical triplicates, and paired sorted CD4+ and CD8+ T-cell subsets. The cohort comprised about 68 subjects: 15 or so HAM/TSP patients, 34 multiple sclerosis patients and approximately 20 healthy controls. Using UMI-based sequencing, the study compared peripheral blood TCR-beta repertoires from patients with HTLV-I-associated myelopathy (HAM/TSP), patients with multiple sclerosis, and healthy controls.

Unsorted PBMC libraries were generated from 2 million PBMCs stored in RNAlater at -80 °C until RNA extraction. Multiple sclerosis patients were enrolled in a US clinical protocol evaluating disease progression by magnetic resonance imaging. PBMCs were separated from peripheral blood using Ficoll-Hypaque density gradient centrifugation and then cryopreserved in liquid nitrogen. General conclusions and limits of the study: The MS cluster showed no association with clinical or MRI features, and the authors stated that larger cohorts are needed. In phylogenetic analysis, the repertoires of 18 of 34 MS patients grouped into a cluster of related CDR3 sequences, which suggests a possible signature at the repertoire level. Expanded clones from different subjects shared no identical CDR3 amino acid sequences, which suggests that TCR-beta repertoires were private in all groups. TCR clonal expansion was highest in HAM/TSP patients and lowest in MS patients, with MS patients falling below even healthy controls.

To synthesize cDNA, template-switch 5'RACE was performed with a primer carrying a 10-nucleotide random unique molecular identifier so that each TCR transcript was tagged. Over 170 million TCR-beta sequences, covering 15-18 subjects, were produced in each sequencing run. The RNeasy kit was used to extract total RNA. TCR-beta VDJ regions were amplified with primers for the TCR constant region and the 5'RACE anchor, using the KAPA Real-time Library Amplification kit. A first PCR added sample indexes and Illumina adaptors, and a second PCR then raised library yield. After Ampure bead purification, the roughly 650 bp TCR product was size-selected on a 2% E-gel SizeSelection system. Before pooling, library quality was checked on a Bioanalyzer, concentration was measured with Qubit, and libraries were quantified with the Kapa Library Quantification kit. An Illumina HiSeq 2500 was used to sequence the libraries paired-end at 2 x 150 bp. To increase sequence diversity, about 25-30% phiX was spiked into each library pool. The paper's processing steps were these. The quality-filtered reads were processed with the UMI-based MiGEC pipeline, whose error correction step removed more than 80% of the raw TCR sequences. IMGT germline references were used for aligning VDJ genes, and each clonotype was defined as a unique CDR3 amino acid sequence together with its V-J genes. Clonal expansion, Shannon diversity, and CDR3 relatedness (CalcPairwiseDistances, ClusterSamples) were evaluated with VDJtools, and phylogenetic trees were built with CLCbio workbench. Clones with at least 8 unique UMIs were defined as expanded, with this threshold being based on coefficient-of-variation modelling across technical triplicates. TCRdb handled the public reads itself, with Q25 trimming in fastp and clone calling in MiXCR, and kept productive beta chains. Identical CDR3 protein sequences are pooled into one entry, listed with their most common genes and DNA. In this record, the V and J calls reflect TCRdb's handling and not the investigators' own analysis. In this sample the table shows tens of thousands of distinct CDR3 sequences, roughly 3.2% of which occur a single time. The ten largest clones take up approximately 3% of the sample.

The sequence was collected from a woman between 45 and 65 years old with multiple sclerosis. Sequenced sample: PBMCs.

The CDR3 loop reads CASSLAPGTSGGNEQFF. The DNA sequence is as follows: TGTGCCAGCAGTCTAGCCCCCGGGACTAGCGGGGGGAATGAGCAGTTCTTC. The chain links TRBV12-3 or TRBV12-4 with TRBJ2-1, with 15 junctional bases fitting TRBD2. The CDR3 has 17 amino acids, counting the end cysteine and phenylalanine. Only the CDR3 DNA is retained, 51 bases long and in frame from the first base.